The 16 T cell receptor beta chains below all came from one sample that was sequenced in a study of blood T cell repertoires in COVID-19. Repertoires were generated with immunoSEQ multiplex PCR, while TCRdb's copy carries only in-frame clones and drops some. In the table there are fewer than 400,000 clones, around 85% of which are singletons. Sequenced: PBMCs or T cells enriched from blood (not recorded which). These receptors originate from a man aged 25 to 45 who had recovered from COVID-19.

This clone showed up just once. V usage is TRBV5-1 and J usage is TRBJ2-5; TRBD2 matches at 11 bases. The CDR3 runs 15 residues. V lost 7 bases to trimming and J lost 0 bases; unmatched junction nucleotides: 5. The germline gives CDR1 SGHRS, CDR2 YFSETQ. The CDR3 DNA reads TGCGCCAGCGCCCTAGCGGGGGGCAACCAAGAGACCCAGTACTTC. Its protein is CASALAGGNQETQYF.

J is TRBJ2-5 and V is TRBV29-1; TRBD1 matches 7 bases. The CDR3 length is 11 residues. Trimming took 6 bases from V and 5 from J; bases not matched to a gene: 3. Germline-derived CDR1 and CDR2 are SQVTM and ANQGSEA. CDR3 region: CSVSRGETQYF. For the CDR3, the DNA is TGCAGCGTGTCCAGGGGGGAGACCCAGTACTTC.

This clone was detected only a few times. The chain uses TRBV5-1 and TRBJ2-3; a possible D gene is TRBD2 (6 bases). The CDR3 length is 16 residues. Trimming pared 4 bases from V and 1 base from J, leaving 16 bases between. From germline, CDR1 is SGHRS and CDR2 YFSETQ. CDR3 sequence: CASSPFNRGGTDTQYF. CDR3 bases: TGCGCCAGCAGCCCCTTCAATCGCGGGGGCACAGATACGCAGTATTTT.

The V and J genes are TRBV10-3 and TRBJ2-3, with 9 bases aligning to TRBD2. Per germline, CDR1 ENHRY and CDR2 SYGVKD. The junction had 10 bases not matched to a gene; V was cut back by 4 bases and J by 14 bases. This CDR3 contains 13 residues. The CDR3 sequence: CAISAPSGGPPYF. The CDR3, as DNA: TGTGCCATCAGTGCGCCAAGCGGGGGGCCTCCGTATTTT.

The gene calls are TRBV18 and TRBJ1-1; D call uncertain. The length of the CDR3 is 14 residues. Germline-derived CDR1 and CDR2 are KGHSH and LQKENI. The germline V and J ends were trimmed by 2 bases and 4 bases, with 11 bases remaining between them. The CDR3 sequence: CASSPRAGGTEAFF. Written as DNA, the CDR3 is TGTGCCAGCTCACCAAGGGCGGGTGGCACTGAAGCTTTCTTT.

This clone showed up just a few times. V and J are TRBV7-9 and TRBJ1-2; D call uncertain. V was pared by 7 bases and J by 8 bases, with 14 bases between. The germline V gene encodes CDR1 SEHNR and CDR2 FQNEAQ (reference sequence). The CDR3 has 12 residues. The CDR3 loop is CASNPNLVGYTF. The CDR3 region has the DNA TGTGCCAGCAATCCAAACCTAGTGGGCTACACCTTC.

The rearrangement uses TRBV6-2 or TRBV6-3 and TRBJ2-7, with D possibly being TRBD2 (5 bases). CDR1 and CDR2 (germline): MNHEY, SVGEGT. This CDR3 spans 12 amino acids. V shed 3 bases and J shed 7 bases, with 10 bases lying between them. The CDR3 loop reads CASSYEGYEQYF. DNA for the CDR3: TGTGCCAGCAGTTATGAGGGCTATGAGCAGTACTTC.

This clone showed up just a few times. This sequence joins TRBV12-3 or TRBV12-4 and TRBJ1-2; D is unclear. This CDR3 region has 13 residues. The V and J ends lost 3 bases and 2 bases respectively, with 7 bases between them. The CDR3 here is CASSFQVNYGYTF. DNA of the CDR3: TGTGCCAGCAGTTTTCAGGTGAACTATGGCTACACCTTC.

The chain combines TRBV6-5 with TRBJ1-1, with TRBD1 as a possible D gene (5 bases). V lost 6 bases to trimming and J lost 1 base, with 15 bases between them. In germline, CDR1 is MNHEY, CDR2 SVGAGI. The CDR3 consists of 15 residues. The CDR3 sequence is CASRLRYGANTEAFF. As DNA, the CDR3 is TGTGCCAGCAGGCTAAGGTATGGGGCGAACACTGAAGCTTTCTTT.

This chain links TRBV5-6 with TRBJ1-2; 9 bases are shared with TRBD1. The V segment lost 4 bases and the J segment 4 bases; nucleotides outside the gene matches: 8. The germline V gene has CDR1 SGHDT and CDR2 YYEEEE. The CDR3 covers 15 residues. The CDR3: CASSGPGQGSYGYTF. CDR3 bases: TGTGCCAGCAGCGGACCGGGACAGGGTAGCTATGGCTACACCTTC.

The rearrangement uses TRBV3-1 (or the pseudogene TRBV3-2) and TRBJ1-1; TRBD1 matches at 7 bases. Germline CDR1 reads LGHDT; CDR2 reads YNNKEL (reference sequence). Trimming cost V 0 bases and J 3 bases; bases outside gene matches: 16. The CDR3 is 19 residues long. The CDR3 protein is CASSQERGGGASWDTEAFF. The CDR3 DNA follows: TGTGCCAGCAGCCAAGAGAGAGGAGGGGGCGCGTCCTGGGACACTGAAGCTTTCTTT.

The V and J genes are TRBV4-1 and TRBJ1-1; weak D call: TRBD1 (5 bases). Germline V CDR1 and CDR2: MGHRA, YSYEKL. This CDR3 is 16 amino acids long. Trimming removed 1 base at V and 0 bases at J, with 12 bases between. For the CDR3, the DNA is TGCGCCAGCAGCCAAGCGCCAGGGTCCATGAACACTGAAGCTTTCTTT. Residues: CASSQAPGSMNTEAFF.

The V call is TRBV5-1, the J call TRBJ2-1; D call uncertain. V lost 4 bases and J lost 4, with 12 bases in between. Germline V gene data show CDR1 as SGHRS and CDR2 as YFSETQ. The CDR3 covers 14 residues. CDR3 region: CASSRGGAYNEQFF. As DNA, the CDR3 is TGCGCCAGCAGCCGAGGTGGAGCGTACAATGAGCAGTTCTTC. Complete variable domain (other parts from reference TRBV5-1 and TRBJ2-1): KAGVTQTPRYLIKTRGQQVTLSCSPISGHRSVSWYQQTPGQGLQFLFEYFSETQRNKGNFPGRFSGRQFSNSRSEMNVSTLELGDSALYLCASSRGGAYNEQFFGPGTRLTVL.

The chain joins TRBV11-2 to TRBJ1-2, with D perhaps matching TRBD1 (5 bases). The CDR3 runs 15 residues. Trimming stripped 5 bases from V and 3 bases from J, with 16 bases between. The germline V gene has CDR1 SGHAT and CDR2 FQNNGV. CDR3 sequence: CASSAPGQPYYGYTF. The CDR3 nucleotides read TGTGCCAGCAGCGCTCCCGGACAACCGTACTATGGCTACACCTTC.

The chain recombines TRBV14 with TRBJ1-1; TRBD1 aligns across 7 bases. Losses at the gene ends were 2 bases for V and 3 bases for J; bases not matched to a gene: 9. Germline V gives CDR1 SGHDN, CDR2 FVKESK. The CDR3 consists of 16 residues. The CDR3 sequence is CASSQPTDRVYTEAFF. The CDR3 DNA sequence: TGTGCCAGCAGCCAACCTACTGACAGGGTTTACACTGAAGCTTTCTTT. Filled out from reference TRBV14 and TRBJ1-1, the complete variable domain reads EAGVTQFPSHSVIEKGQTVTLRCDPISGHDNLYWYRRVMGKEIKFLLHFVKESKQDESGMPNNRFLAERTGGTYSTLKVQPAELEDSGVYFCASSQPTDRVYTEAFFGQGTRLTVV.

The CDR3, as DNA: TGTGCCAGCAGCATGATGACGGGGACTGGAAACACCATATATTTT. Amino acid sequence: CASSMMTGTGNTIYF. The rearrangement links TRBV5-6 to TRBJ1-3, with no clear D. The V gene's germline CDR1 is SGHDT and CDR2 YYEEEE. CDR3 length: 15 residues. Trimming pared 4 bases from V and 2 bases from J, leaving 13 bases between.